This record covers a single T cell receptor (beta chain). No antigen is known for it. The CDR3 covers 15 residues. Germline lookup yields CDR1 SGHRS and CDR2 YFSETQ. The ends lost 4 bases at V and 2 bases at J; junction bases unmatched: 9. These data originate in a study of T cells in localized non-small cell lung cancer. Study results and limitations: There was an association of higher blood T cell density with longer overall survival. Only one tumor region was sequenced, so heterogeneity remains possible.

Method: immunoSEQ multiplex PCR; TCRdb's copy keeps in-frame clones and lacks some. The sample carries 2,500 or so clones, around a quarter recorded once. This specimen was lung tumor tissue, taken before any cancer treatment. The clonotype was recovered from a woman aged 35 to 75 with stage I lung adenocarcinoma. The chain has TRBV5-1 and TRBJ2-7, with 7 bases identical to TRBD1. The CDR3 sequence: CASSRGTDGTYEQYF. CDR3 sequence (DNA): TGCGCCAGCAGCCGTGGGACAGACGGGACCTACGAGCAGTACTTC.